This T cell receptor (beta chain) is drawn from a study of identical twins. General observations from the study: In zero-insertion analyses, partial confounding could arise from invariant MAIT and iNKT cells. The study drew conclusions from cross-sectional statistical analysis, not from following the same donors.

A few counts support this clonotype. What it binds is unknown. CDR1 and CDR2 (germline): LGHDT, YNNKEL (reference sequence). The CDR3 runs to 15 residues. Deletions cut 0 bases from V and 3 bases from J, with 9 bases between. Template switching supplied a universal primer site; unique molecular identifiers were carried on the cDNA. TCRdb re-called the 5' RACE reads with MiXCR, one entry per CDR3 protein. In the table there are 420,000 or so distinct CDR3 sequences, under 20% of which are singletons. The sequenced material came from naive T cells sorted from blood. The clonotype was recovered from a man between 45 and 60 years old in good health. This chain connects TRBV3-1 to TRBJ2-1, with D possibly matching TRBD1 (6 bases). The CDR3 spells CASSQDGTFYNEQFF. Here the CDR3 DNA reads TGTGCCAGCAGCCAAGATGGGACATTCTACAATGAGCAGTTCTTC.